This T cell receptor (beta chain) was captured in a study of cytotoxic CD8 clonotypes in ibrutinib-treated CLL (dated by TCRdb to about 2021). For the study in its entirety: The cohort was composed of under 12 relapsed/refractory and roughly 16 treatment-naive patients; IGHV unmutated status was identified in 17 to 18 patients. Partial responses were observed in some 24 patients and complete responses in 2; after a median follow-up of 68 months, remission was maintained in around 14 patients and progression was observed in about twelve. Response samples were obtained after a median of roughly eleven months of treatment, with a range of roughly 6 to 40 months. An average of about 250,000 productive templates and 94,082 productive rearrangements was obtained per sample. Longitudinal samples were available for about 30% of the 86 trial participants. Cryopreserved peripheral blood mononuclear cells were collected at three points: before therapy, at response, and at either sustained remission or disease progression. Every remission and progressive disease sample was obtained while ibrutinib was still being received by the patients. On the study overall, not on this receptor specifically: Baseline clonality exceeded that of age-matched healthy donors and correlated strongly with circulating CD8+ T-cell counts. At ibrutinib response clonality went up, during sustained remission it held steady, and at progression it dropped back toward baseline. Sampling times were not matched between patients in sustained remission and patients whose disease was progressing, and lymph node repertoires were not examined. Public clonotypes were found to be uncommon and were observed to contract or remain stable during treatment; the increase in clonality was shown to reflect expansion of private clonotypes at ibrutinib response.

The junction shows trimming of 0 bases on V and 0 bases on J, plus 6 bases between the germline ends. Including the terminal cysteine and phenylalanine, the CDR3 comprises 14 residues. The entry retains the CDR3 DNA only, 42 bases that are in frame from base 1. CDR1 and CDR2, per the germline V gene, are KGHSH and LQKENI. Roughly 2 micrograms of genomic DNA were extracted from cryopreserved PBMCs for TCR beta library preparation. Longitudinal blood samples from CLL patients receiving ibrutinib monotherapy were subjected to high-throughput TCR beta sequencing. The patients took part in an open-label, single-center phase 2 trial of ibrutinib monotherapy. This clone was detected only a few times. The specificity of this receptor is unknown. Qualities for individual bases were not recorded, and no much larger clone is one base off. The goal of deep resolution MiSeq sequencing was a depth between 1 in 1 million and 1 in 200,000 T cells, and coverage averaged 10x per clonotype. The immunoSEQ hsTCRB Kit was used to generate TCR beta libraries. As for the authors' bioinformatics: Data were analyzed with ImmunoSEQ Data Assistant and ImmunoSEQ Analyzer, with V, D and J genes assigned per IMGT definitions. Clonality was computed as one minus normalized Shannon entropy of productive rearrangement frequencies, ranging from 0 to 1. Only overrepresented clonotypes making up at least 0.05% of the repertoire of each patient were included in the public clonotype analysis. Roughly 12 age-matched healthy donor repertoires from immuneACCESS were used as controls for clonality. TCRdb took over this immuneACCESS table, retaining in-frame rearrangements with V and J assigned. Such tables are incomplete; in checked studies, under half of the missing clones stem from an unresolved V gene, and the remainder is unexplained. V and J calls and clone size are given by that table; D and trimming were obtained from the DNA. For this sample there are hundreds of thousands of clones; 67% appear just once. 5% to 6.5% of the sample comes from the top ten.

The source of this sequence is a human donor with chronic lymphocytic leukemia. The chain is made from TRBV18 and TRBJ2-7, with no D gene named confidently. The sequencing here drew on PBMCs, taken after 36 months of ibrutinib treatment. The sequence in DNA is TGTGCCAGCTCACCACCGTACAGCTCCTACGAGCAGTACTTC. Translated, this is CASSPPYSSYEQYF.